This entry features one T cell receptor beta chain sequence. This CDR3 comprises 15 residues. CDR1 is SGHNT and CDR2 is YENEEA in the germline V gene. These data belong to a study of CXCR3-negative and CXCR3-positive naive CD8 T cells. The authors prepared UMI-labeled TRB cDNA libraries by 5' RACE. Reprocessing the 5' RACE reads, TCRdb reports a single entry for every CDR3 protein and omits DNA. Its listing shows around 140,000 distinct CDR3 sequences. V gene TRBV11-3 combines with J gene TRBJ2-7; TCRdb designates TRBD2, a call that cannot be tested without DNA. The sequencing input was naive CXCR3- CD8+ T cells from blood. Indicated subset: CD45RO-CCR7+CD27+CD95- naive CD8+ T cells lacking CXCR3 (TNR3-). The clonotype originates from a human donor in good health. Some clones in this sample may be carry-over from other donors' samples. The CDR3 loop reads CASSPLAGAPYEQYF. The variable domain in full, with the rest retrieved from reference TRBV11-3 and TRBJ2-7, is EAGVVQSPRYKIIEKKQPVAFWCNPISGHNTLYWYLQNLGQGPELLIRYENEEAVDDSQLPKDRFSAERLKGVDSTLKIQPAELGDSAVYLCASSPLAGAPYEQYFGPGTRLTVT.